The 27 T cell receptor beta chains given below trace back to one sample, sequenced in a study of OX40 agonist ivuxolimab in advanced cancers. Generated by immunoSEQ multiplex PCR, the TCRdb table keeps only in-frame clones and is missing some. The sample shows approximately 65,000 clones, around 85% of them seen only once. The sample was CD4+ or CD8+ T cells sorted from blood, taken in a trial of the OX40 agonist ivuxolimab. These receptors were collected from an adult with an advanced solid tumor such as melanoma, head and neck, liver or kidney cancer.

This chain links TRBV30 with TRBJ1-4; 7 bases are a match to TRBD1. Germline CDR1 GTSNPN, CDR2 SVGIG (reference sequence). The CDR3 spans 15 residues. The junction had 8 bases not matched to a gene; V was cut back by 5 bases and J by 2 bases. CDR3 sequence: CAWDRQGTTNEKLFF. In DNA form, the CDR3 reads TGTGCCTGGGACCGACAGGGAACGACTAATGAAAAACTGTTTTTT.

This rearrangement joins TRBV10-2 to TRBJ2-5; D gene unclear. The CDR3 is 13 amino acids. Between the trimmed V and J ends, which lost 5 bases and 0 bases, there was a span of 7 bases. Germline V gene lookup returns CDR1 WSHSY and CDR2 SAAADI. The CDR3 loop is CASSSEYQETQYF. Here the CDR3 DNA reads TGCGCCAGCAGTTCCGAGTACCAAGAGACCCAGTACTTC.

This sequence joins TRBV5-1 and TRBJ1-4, with D perhaps TRBD1 (6 bases). Germline V gene lookup returns CDR1 SGHRS and CDR2 YFSETQ. The CDR3 runs 14 residues. V was trimmed by 4 bases and J by 5 bases, leaving 12 bases between them. The CDR3 DNA reads TGCGCCAGCAGCCTGGGGGCCCTCAATGAAAAACTGTTTTTT. This codes for CASSLGALNEKLFF. The full variable domain, its missing parts supplied by reference TRBV5-1 and TRBJ1-4, is KAGVTQTPRYLIKTRGQQVTLSCSPISGHRSVSWYQQTPGQGLQFLFEYFSETQRNKGNFPGRFSGRQFSNSRSEMNVSTLELGDSALYLCASSLGALNEKLFFGSGTQLSVL.

A word on this clone: Its ends do not fully match the called genes, so a read error is possible. The CDR3 nucleotides read TGTGCCAGCAGTAGGGGACCAGGGACAGAGAGCTTC. This sequence encodes CASSRGPGTESF. This rearrangement joins TRBV27 to TRBJ2-7; 7 bases are shared with TRBD1. Germline V lookup: CDR1 MNHEY, CDR2 SMNVEV (reference sequence). The CDR3 loop spans 12 amino acids.

The chain recombines TRBV18 with TRBJ1-2; 9 bases are a match to TRBD1. V shed 2 bases and J 6 bases; nucleotides not matched to a gene: 7. The CDR3 has 15 amino acids. CDR1 KGHSH and CDR2 LQKENI come from the germline V gene. The CDR3 loop is CASSPEWGQGDGYTF. DNA of the CDR3: TGTGCCAGCTCACCAGAGTGGGGACAGGGTGATGGCTACACCTTC.

The rearrangement joins TRBV7-2 to TRBJ2-3, with D maybe TRBD2 (5 bases). Germline V gene data show CDR1 as SGHTA and CDR2 as FQGNSA. There are 14 residues in the CDR3. The V gene lost 5 bases and the J gene lost 8 bases, with 17 bases spanning the gap. The CDR3 coding sequence is TGTGCCAGCAGCCAACGTGTGGAGGCTCCTACGCAGTATTTT. This gives the protein CASSQRVEAPTQYF.

Concerning this clone: This specimen includes other DNA sequences encoding the same CDR3. The chain has TRBV29-1 and TRBJ1-1; D unresolved. Between the trimmed V and J ends, which lost 5 bases and 2 bases, there was a span of 6 bases. The CDR3 loop spans 11 amino acids. Looked up from germline, CDR1 is SQVTM and CDR2 is ANQGSEA. CDR3: CSVLTNTEAFF. The CDR3 nucleotides read TGCAGCGTTCTGACAAACACTGAAGCTTTCTTT.

The V and J genes are TRBV9 and TRBJ2-2; a possible D gene is TRBD2 (6 bases). The V end was cut by 5 bases, the J end by 1 base, with 9 bases between. CDR1 SGDLS and CDR2 YYNGEE come from the germline V gene. CDR3 length: 14 amino acids. CDR3 bases: TGTGCCAGCAGTGCGCGGGGGAACACCGGGGAGCTGTTTTTT. Its protein product is CASSARGNTGELFF.

This chain links TRBV19 with TRBJ2-3; 12 bases align to TRBD2. V lost 5 bases and J lost 4; bases outside the gene matches: 7. The CDR3 totals 16 residues. Germline V gene lookup returns CDR1 LNHDA and CDR2 SQIVND (reference sequence). The CDR3 bases are TGTGCCAGTAGTTCCGGGGGACTAGCGGGCGCAGATACGCAGTATTTT. Translation gives CASSSGGLAGADTQYF. The variable domain in full, completed from reference TRBV19 and TRBJ2-3, reads DGGITQSPKYLFRKEGQNVTLSCEQNLNHDAMYWYRQDPGQGLRLIYYSQIVNDFQKGDIAEGYSVSREKKESFPLTVTSAQKNPTAFYLCASSSGGLAGADTQYFGPGTRLTVL.

The V call is TRBV30, the J call TRBJ1-2; maybe TRBD1 (5 bases). CDR3 size: 11 residues. V was pared by 0 bases and J by 14 bases, with 13 bases between. Germline CDR1 and CDR2: GTSNPN and SVGIG (reference sequence). The CDR3 DNA sequence: TGTGCCTGGAGTGTGGCAGGGTTGGGAACCTTC. This translates into CAWSVAGLGTF.

This chain uses TRBV5-1 with TRBJ2-6; D is uncertain. There are 15 residues in the CDR3. The germline V gene has CDR1 SGHRS and CDR2 YFSETQ. Trimming left V 4 bases short and J 0 bases short, with 8 bases between. The CDR3 loop reads CASSPGVSGANVLTF. The CDR3 DNA reads as TGCGCCAGCAGCCCCGGAGTCTCTGGGGCCAACGTCCTGACTTTC. Variable domain in full (rest from reference TRBV5-1 and TRBJ2-6): KAGVTQTPRYLIKTRGQQVTLSCSPISGHRSVSWYQQTPGQGLQFLFEYFSETQRNKGNFPGRFSGRQFSNSRSEMNVSTLELGDSALYLCASSPGVSGANVLTFGAGSRLTVL.

This chain connects TRBV6-1 to TRBJ2-5; no clear D. The germline CDR1 and CDR2 sequences are MNHNS and SASEGT. This CDR3 has 13 residues. V was clipped by 2 bases and J by 3 bases, with 7 bases between them. For the CDR3, the DNA is TGTGCCAGCAGTGAAAGCATGGAAGAGACCCAGTACTTC. This gives the protein CASSESMEETQYF.

In this sample, this clone turned up a few times. The V and J genes are TRBV7-2 and TRBJ1-2; no clear D gene. The CDR3 consists of 16 residues. The V and J ends lost 5 bases and 0 bases respectively, with 16 bases between them. Germline CDR1 is SGHTA and CDR2 is FQGNSA. For the CDR3, the DNA is TGTGCCAGCAGCCAAGGTCGGCTCGTTACTAACTATGGCTACACCTTC. This translates into CASSQGRLVTNYGYTF.

V is TRBV28 and J is TRBJ2-7, with TRBD1 identical over 9 bases. The J segment lost 7 bases and the V segment lost 3 bases, leaving 10 bases of the junction unmatched. The germline V gene encodes CDR1 MDHEN and CDR2 SYDVKM. The CDR3 is 15 residues long. The CDR3 nucleotides are TGTGCCAGCAGTTTCCGGGACAGGGTTGCGTTAGAGCAGTACTTC. Its protein is CASSFRDRVALEQYF.

The chain carries TRBV7-8 and TRBJ2-1; TRBD1 might be the D (6 bases). This CDR3 has 14 amino acids. Looked up from germline, CDR1 is SGHVS and CDR2 is FQNEAQ. V shed 1 base and J shed 7 bases, with 11 bases lying between them. This CDR3 is CASSLVRTDNEQFF. CDR3 DNA sequence: TGTGCCAGCAGCTTAGTTAGGACAGATAATGAGCAGTTCTTC. Using reference TRBV7-8 and TRBJ2-1 for the parts outside the CDR3, the full variable domain is GAGVSQSPRYKVAKRGQDVALRCDPISGHVSLFWYQQALGQGPEFLTYFQNEAQLDKSGLPSDRFFAERPEGSVSTLKIQRTQQEDSAVYLCASSLVRTDNEQFFGPGTRLTVL.

The V call is TRBV2, the J call TRBJ2-5; 9 bases are shared with TRBD1. The germline gives CDR1 SNHLY, CDR2 FYNNEI. The CDR3 has 13 amino acids. Germline trimming cut 9 bases from V and 4 bases from J; bases unmatched to any gene: 6. The CDR3, as DNA: TGTGCCAGTCAAGGGACAGGGCTAGAGACCCAGTACTTC. Its protein is CASQGTGLETQYF.

The chain carries TRBV28 and TRBJ2-2; the D is unclear. The CDR3 spans 14 residues. The germline gives CDR1 MDHEN, CDR2 SYDVKM. The V end was cut by 6 bases, the J end by 7 bases, with 15 bases between. The CDR3 loop reads CASRLPQQGGELFF. Written as DNA, the CDR3 is TGTGCCAGCAGGCTCCCCCAGCAAGGCGGGGAGCTGTTTTTT.

V usage is TRBV7-2 and J usage is TRBJ2-7; 9 bases line up with TRBD1. Germline V CDR1 and CDR2: SGHTA, FQGNSA. Trimming took 4 bases from V and 4 from J; bases not matched to a gene: 5. This CDR3 contains 14 residues. CDR3 loop: CASSSQGAKYEQYF. Written as DNA, the CDR3 is TGTGCCAGCAGCTCACAGGGGGCGAAATACGAGCAGTACTTC.

The chain carries TRBV28 and TRBJ2-5; tentatively, D is TRBD2 (5 bases). The CDR3 is made up of 14 amino acids. Per germline, CDR1 MDHEN and CDR2 SYDVKM. Trimming took 2 bases from V and 7 from J, leaving 14 bases between them. The DNA of the CDR3 is TGTGCCAGCAGTTTAATCCCTAGCTCGGGGACCCAGTACTTC. Its protein is CASSLIPSSGTQYF.

V is TRBV6-1 and J is TRBJ2-5, with TRBD2 matching 16 bases. Germline CDR1 and CDR2: MNHNS and SASEGT. There are 19 residues in the CDR3. The J segment lost 2 bases and the V segment lost 0 bases, leaving 6 bases of the junction unmatched. In DNA, the CDR3 is TGTGCCAGCAGTGAAGCCGGGACTAGCGGGGGGGCTCCGCAAGAGACCCAGTACTTC. As protein: CASSEAGTSGGAPQETQYF.

The chain joins TRBV30 to TRBJ2-2; TRBD1 is a possible D gene (6 bases). Trimming stripped 5 bases from V and 8 bases from J, with 18 bases between. The germline CDR1 and CDR2 sequences are GTSNPN and SVGIG (reference sequence). The CDR3 length is 14 residues. The CDR3 DNA reads as TGTGCCTGGTTTCTAGACAGGACAATAGGGGAGCTGTTTTTT. Its protein is CAWFLDRTIGELFF. Combining the CDR3 with reference TRBV30 and TRBJ2-2 gives the whole variable domain SQTIHQWPATLVQPVGSPLSLECTVEGTSNPNLYWYRQAAGRGLQLLFYSVGIGQISSEVPQNLSASRPQDRQFILSSKKLLLSDSGFYLCAWFLDRTIGELFFGEGSRLTVL.

The chain couples TRBV10-2 to TRBJ1-1; TRBD1 matches 10 bases. This CDR3 is built from 15 residues. In germline, CDR1 is WSHSY, CDR2 SAAADI. Trimming at V came to 3 bases and at J to 4 bases, leaving 5 bases not matched to a gene. In DNA form, the CDR3 reads TGCGCCAGCAGTGACTTTGGGACAGGGGCCACTGAAGCTTTCTTT. As protein: CASSDFGTGATEAFF.

The chain couples TRBV30 to TRBJ2-3; 11 bases agree with TRBD2. J was trimmed by 1 base and V by 4 bases; bases with no gene match: 4. This CDR3 spans 15 amino acids. Germline values: CDR1 GTSNPN, CDR2 SVGIG (reference sequence). The CDR3 here is CAWTMGLAGTDTQYF. CDR3 DNA sequence: TGTGCCTGGACAATGGGACTAGCGGGCACAGATACGCAGTATTTT.

This chain links TRBV11-1 with TRBJ1-1; D call uncertain. The CDR3 loop spans 14 amino acids. Germline V gives CDR1 SGHAT, CDR2 FQDESV (reference sequence). Deletions cut 1 base from V and 0 bases from J, with 6 bases between. In DNA form, the CDR3 reads TGTGCCAGCAGCTTAGACGGAATGAACACTGAAGCTTTCTTT. Its translation: CASSLDGMNTEAFF.

The V call is TRBV19, the J call TRBJ2-3; maybe TRBD2 (5 bases). The CDR3 sequence is 15 residues long. The germline V gene has CDR1 LNHDA and CDR2 SQIVND (reference sequence). Trimming shortened V by 6 bases and J by 5 bases, and 18 bases separated the two germline ends. The CDR3 DNA reads as TGTGCCAGTAGCCCCCGGGGTCGTAGTGAAGATACGCAGTATTTT. It yields the protein CASSPRGRSEDTQYF.

The V and J genes are TRBV5-6 and TRBJ1-1; no clear D gene. From germline, CDR1 is SGHDT and CDR2 YYEEEE. Trimming shortened V by 4 bases and J by 4 bases, and 17 bases separated the two germline ends. The CDR3 loop spans 15 amino acids. The DNA of the CDR3 is TGTGCCAGCAGCCCGGACGCCCTCACGGGCACTGAAGCTTTCTTT. Protein product: CASSPDALTGTEAFF.

This chain uses TRBV5-1 with TRBJ2-2; 10 nucleotides match TRBD1. V dropped 7 bases and J dropped 5; count of bases not matched to a gene: 8. The CDR3 loop spans 15 amino acids. The V gene's germline CDR1 is SGHRS and CDR2 YFSETQ. The CDR3 DNA sequence: TGCGCCAGCCGAACCGGGACAGGGGAAACCGGGGAGCTGTTTTTT. Amino acid sequence: CASRTGTGETGELFF.